The rows below give T cell receptor beta chains drawn from one sample of a study of Graves' ophthalmopathy and Graves' hyperthyroidism. TCRdb re-analysed the multiplex PCR reads in MiXCR, keeping a single row per CDR3 protein. This table has 900,000 to 1,200,000 distinct CDR3 sequences, 36% appearing once. Material: peripheral blood or thyroid tissue (not recorded which). The receptors were gathered from an adult man with Graves' hyperthyroidism. CDR3s include the opening cysteine and the closing phenylalanine or tryptophan. D genes are given only for firm matches. Clone size is stated in some rows and not others, as once, few, many or a class when expanded.

j_call,v_call,clone_size,d_call,cdr3_length,cdr3_aa,cdr3_nt
TRBJ2-5,TRBV19,many,-,14,CASSILSGEETQYF,TGTGCCAGTAGTATCTTGTCAGGGGAAGAGACCCAGTACTTC
TRBJ2-2,TRBV12-3/TRBV12-4,many,-,12,CASSPPGRELFF,TGTGCCAGCAGTCCGCCTGGCAGGGAGCTGTTTTTT
TRBJ1-2,TRBV27,few,-,12,CASKQDNYGYTF,TGTGCCAGCAAACAGGACAACTATGGCTACACCTTC
TRBJ1-5,TRBV7-9,many,-,16,CASSPNGGGLEQPQHF,TGTGCCAGCAGCCCCAACGGGGGGGGCTTGGAACAGCCCCAGCATTTT
TRBJ2-7,TRBV29-1,many,TRBD2,15,CSVDIPQGLALEQYF,TGCAGCGTTGATATACCTCAAGGACTAGCGCTCGAGCAGTACTTC
TRBJ2-7,TRBV20-1,-,TRBD2,15,CSASEPAGGPREQYF,TGCAGTGCGTCCGAACCTGCGGGGGGGCCCCGAGAGCAGTACTTC
TRBJ2-7,TRBV12-3/TRBV12-4,-,-,12,CASSSEGCEQYF,TGTGCCAGCAGTTCGGAAGGGTGCGAGCAGTACTTC
TRBJ2-5,TRBV7-9,-,TRBD2,15,CVSTPLGGDQETQYF,TGCGTCAGCACCCCTCTCGGGGGGGACCAAGAGACCCAGTACTTC
TRBJ1-6,TRBV19,many,-,15,CASSLWTTDNSPLHF,TGTGCCAGTAGTCTCTGGACTACTGATAATTCACCCCTCCACTTT
TRBJ2-5,TRBV7-9,many,-,11,CASSVDSTEYF,TGTGCCAGCAGCGTTGACTCGACCGAGTACTTC
TRBJ2-5,TRBV10-3,few,-,17,CAISTTGGLAGQETQYF,TGTGCCATCAGCACTACAGGGGGCTTAGCGGGGCAAGAGACCCAGTACTTC
TRBJ1-5,TRBV9,-,-,14,CASSVSGARETQHF,TGTGCCAGCAGCGTGTCAGGGGCAAGGGAGACCCAGCATTTT
TRBJ2-1,TRBV7-9,-,-,16,CASGVTGLSSYNEQFF,TGTGCCAGCGGCGTGACAGGACTGAGCTCCTACAATGAGCAGTTCTTC
TRBJ1-6,TRBV2,few,-,17,CASSGDGVLTPNSPLHF,TGTGCCAGCAGTGGGGACGGGGTTCTTACCCCAAATTCACCCCTCCACTTT
TRBJ2-2,TRBV10-3,-,-,19,CAIKTPGVPISSNTGELFF,TGTGCCATCAAAACCCCGGGAGTTCCGATTAGCTCGAACACCGGGGAGCTGTTTTTT
TRBJ2-5,TRBV10-3,-,TRBD2,14,CAIRAGGPGETQYF,TGTGCCATCAGAGCGGGAGGGCCCGGGGAGACCCAGTACTTC
TRBJ1-1,TRBV7-9,once,-,11,CASMEGAGAFF,TGTGCCAGCATGGAAGGTGCTGGAGCTTTCTTT
TRBJ2-5,TRBV11-2,-,TRBD2,17,CASSLGLAGGPSRTQYF,TGTGCCAGCAGCTTAGGCTTAGCGGGAGGGCCGTCAAGGACCCAGTACTTC
TRBJ1-6,TRBV20-1,many,-,16,CSARSGGGHRNSPLHF,TGCAGTGCTAGAAGTGGGGGGGGCCATCGCAATTCACCCCTCCACTTT